These T cell receptor beta chains were read from a single sample in a study of cytomegalovirus exposure and HLA in healthy donors. Libraries were prepared by immunoSEQ multiplex PCR; TCRdb keeps only in-frame clonotypes and omits some of them. The data hold about 200,000 clones, with more than 60% observed a single time. Sequencing was performed on PBMCs. All receptors derive from a middle-aged man in good health and CMV-seronegative. The CDR3 runs from the conserved cysteine through the conserved F or W.

v_gene | CDR3aa
TRBV6-5 | CASSYSNRDNDGYTF
TRBV6-5 | CASRLGQFGNTIYF
TRBV5-1 | CASSSTGGADYGYTF
TRBV5-1 | CASSLNGGASTDTQYF
TRBV30 | CAWSSGAGELFF
TRBV5-8 | CASSFRQGSTDTQYF
TRBV6-5 | CASSYSKPQGSYEQYF
TRBV10-3 | CAIGGGQAKYEQYF
TRBV13 | CASSTSGSDTGELFF
TRBV9 | CASNPGVPNWGNEQFF
TRBV27 | CASRQLPGPGGSPLHF
TRBV7-9 | CASSLGTSHTGELFF
TRBV6-6 | CASSHDRAGNTIYF
TRBV7-9 | CASSWGTGREVYGYTF
TRBV27 | CASREVAQASNQPQHF
TRBV5-1 | CASSLETGQGNTIYF
TRBV4-1 | CASSLTVRTDSYEQYF
TRBV2 | CASKLQGADEKLFF
TRBV18 | CASSPGTLGNTIYF
TRBV5-1 | CASSLSGNLLEQYF
TRBV7-7 | CASSLGTGPPYEQYF
TRBV30 | CAWSVPWASGSSYNEQFF
TRBV18 | CASSLPGLAGGDEQFF
TRBV19 | CASSASRRVGGNTIYF
TRBV28 | CASRTTRGDPEAFF
TRBV6-6 | CASTLQGNQPQHF
TRBV5-1 | CASSERTGSQTQYF
TRBV28 | CASSGGVAEKLFF
TRBV30 | CAWTVGGRTGELFF
TRBV11-3 | CASSHGQGKEYF
TRBV14 | CASSQGTGGSPNYGYTF
TRBV28 | CASSYPGTGAFEQYF
TRBV7-9 | CASSSISYEQYF
TRBV19 | CASSPGSYEQYF
TRBV5-4 | CASSLGGQGSSYEQYF
TRBV5-1 | CASSLVRTPNTEAFF
TRBV19 | CASSITASNTEAFF
TRBV27 | CASSLSGYTDTQYF
TRBV15 | CATSRDQGSATTYEQYF
TRBV5-6 | CASSLETANYGYTF
TRBV5-1 | CASSAGLVEKETQYF
TRBV19 | CASSIGGRGNQPQHF
TRBV10-3 | CAISEDQGTDTQYF
TRBV5-1 | CASSLPSTSGSSYNEQFF
TRBV7-9 | CASSFRGSSGNTIYF